This T cell receptor (beta chain) derives from a study of T cell repertoires in cytomegalovirus infection. At the level of the study: Public TCR beta signatures provided an indication of both CMV infection and a matching HLA type.

TCRdb redid the calling of the reads with MiXCR, one entry per CDR3 protein. Here the sample spans 300,000 to 400,000 distinct CDR3 sequences, around 18% being singletons. This clonotype appeared a few times. Its antigen is currently unknown. Findings of the study overall: The ex vivo response showed dominance by HLA-C-restricted CMV-specific TCR beta clonotypes. The cumulative frequency of public TCR beta families identified carriers of CMV plus the relevant HLA.

The sequence came from a human donor in good health (CMV status not recorded). Some clones in this sample may be carry-over from other donors' samples. Specimen: PBMCs.

The CDR3 bases are TGTGCCAGCAGTGTAACAGGGGCGCAACGTGGCTACACCTTC. This sequence encodes CASSVTGAQRGYTF. V usage is TRBV2 and J usage is TRBJ1-2, with 7 bases identical to TRBD1. The CDR3 spans 14 residues. The V gene end was trimmed by 4 bases and the J gene end by 7 bases; junction bases not matched to a gene: 9. Germline V gene data show CDR1 as SNHLY and CDR2 as FYNNEI.